This TCR beta chain was obtained from a study of CD4 T cells in relation to SARS-CoV-2 and coronaviruses. Study overall: TCR beta CDR3s were sequenced after approximately ten-day antigen culture of PBMCs.

Profiling relied on immunoSEQ multiplex PCR, and the TCRdb table lists in-frame clones only, not all of them. The sample carries some 21,000 clones, less than 80% recorded once. The study, taken as a whole, reports: About 64% of donors had memory CD4+ clonotypes crossrecognizing SARS-CoV-2 and common cold coronavirus spike. SARS-CoV-2-driven expansion was significantly weaker in crossreactive than monoreactive clones.

Between the trimmed V and J ends, which lost 0 bases and 5 bases, there was a span of 10 bases. CDR1 and CDR2 (germline): LGHNA, YNFKEQ. CDR3 length: 14 residues. Remarks on this clone: Its antigen is still unknown.

CD4+ T cells from unexposed donors were obtained before the COVID-19 pandemic (2011-2018). The cells were cultured for about ten days before CD4+ T cells were isolated. As cell numbers allowed, unexposed-donor CD4+ T cells faced SARS-CoV-2 S/N and four cold-coronavirus spikes. The source material was CD4+ T cells from PBMCs, cultured in vitro. The rearrangement joins TRBV4-2 to TRBJ2-5, with no clear D. This receptor was obtained from a human donor in good health. The CDR3 sequence is CASSQESPVETQYF. CDR3 sequence (DNA): TGTGCCAGCAGCCAAGAAAGTCCAGTCGAGACCCAGTACTTC.